This entry lists 32 T cell receptor beta chains sequenced from one sample in a study of blood T cell repertoires in COVID-19. Clones were sequenced by immunoSEQ multiplex PCR, and TCRdb holds only the in-frame ones, with some missing. This table has about 180,000 clones, under 90% appearing once. Material: peripheral blood. The receptors originated from a human donor in a cohort sampled during active COVID-19.

This clone was seen only once. This rearrangement joins TRBV4-1 to TRBJ1-3, with 7 bases identical to TRBD1. Germline V gene data show CDR1 as MGHRA and CDR2 as YSYEKL. V shed 4 bases and J 4 bases; nucleotides not matched to a gene: 7. There are 15 residues in the CDR3. Written as DNA, the CDR3 is TGCGCCAGCAGCCCAAGCAGGGGGGTGGGAAACACCATATATTTT. It specifies CASSPSRGVGNTIYF.

The CDR3 sequence: CASSPTGLRTDTQYF. In DNA, the CDR3 is TGTGCCAGTAGCCCAACAGGGTTAAGAACAGATACGCAGTATTTT. The chain carries TRBV19 and TRBJ2-3; possible D gene TRBD1, 6 bases. From germline, CDR1 is LNHDA and CDR2 SQIVND (reference sequence). CDR3 length: 15 residues. The V and J ends lost 6 bases and 3 bases respectively, with 16 bases between them.

This clone is a singleton in its sample. This rearrangement joins TRBV2 to TRBJ2-5, with D possibly TRBD1 on 6 matching bases. The CDR3 covers 14 residues. The ends were cut back, 6 bases at V and 2 bases at J, with 13 bases in the middle. In germline, CDR1 is SNHLY, CDR2 FYNNEI. In DNA form, the CDR3 reads TGTGCCAGCAGCAGAAACAGGGAACAAGAGACCCAGTACTTC. This sequence encodes CASSRNREQETQYF.

The V call is TRBV7-9, the J call TRBJ2-7; no clear D. V lost 8 bases to trimming and J lost 3 bases, with 14 bases between them. The CDR3 consists of 13 residues. Germline V gene lookup returns CDR1 SEHNR and CDR2 FQNEAQ (reference sequence). The CDR3 DNA follows: TGTGCCAGCTGTGGAATCGGGTTCTACGAGCAGTACTTC. It is translated as CASCGIGFYEQYF.

The rearrangement uses TRBV4-2 and TRBJ1-1; the D is unclear. Trimming shortened V by 0 bases and J by 1 base, and 3 bases separated the two germline ends. Germline V gene lookup returns CDR1 LGHNA and CDR2 YNFKEQ. This CDR3 comprises 13 residues. The CDR3 DNA is TGTGCCAGCAGCCAAGACAGGAACACTGAAGCTTTCTTT. Translated: CASSQDRNTEAFF.

This clone has more than one count but fewer than ten. The rearrangement joins TRBV7-3 to TRBJ2-3; 8 bases align to TRBD1. CDR3 length: 16 amino acids. Trimming cost V 5 bases and J 2 bases; bases outside gene matches: 9. In germline, CDR1 is SGHTA, CDR2 FQGTGA. The CDR3 sequence: CASSPSGQGNTDTQYF. Here the CDR3 DNA reads TGTGCCAGCAGCCCCTCCGGACAGGGTAACACAGATACGCAGTATTTT.

The chain couples TRBV7-6 to TRBJ1-1, with TRBD1 as a possible D gene (6 bases). The CDR3 is made up of 15 amino acids. CDR1 is SGHVS, CDR2 FNYEAQ, per germline. V dropped 2 bases and J dropped 4 bases, with 14 bases sitting between them. The chain's CDR3 is CASSLPGAQGTEAFF. The DNA for the CDR3 is TGTGCCAGCAGCTTACCAGGGGCGCAGGGCACTGAAGCTTTCTTT. Using reference TRBV7-6 and TRBJ1-1 for the parts outside the CDR3, the full variable domain is GAGVSQSPRYKVTKRGQDVALRCDPISGHVSLYWYRQALGQGPEFLTYFNYEAQQDKSGLPNDRFSAERPEGSISTLTIQRTEQRDSAMYRCASSLPGAQGTEAFFGQGTRLTVV.

V and J are TRBV6-6 and TRBJ1-6, with D perhaps matching TRBD1 (6 bases). Germline lookup yields CDR1 MNHNY and CDR2 SVGAGI (reference sequence). This CDR3 is built from 15 residues. The germline V and J ends were trimmed by 0 bases and 5 bases, with 8 bases remaining between them. The CDR3 is CASSYSDRNNSPLHF. The CDR3 DNA sequence: TGTGCCAGCAGTTACTCGGACAGAAATAATTCACCCCTCCACTTT.

The chain recombines TRBV6-5 with TRBJ1-2; a possible D gene is TRBD1 (5 bases). CDR3 length equals 14 residues. Trimming cost V 5 bases and J 0 bases, with 10 bases left between them. Germline CDR1 is MNHEY and CDR2 is SVGAGI. The CDR3 DNA is TGTGCCAGCAGTACGACAGTTTCTAACTATGGCTACACCTTC. It encodes CASSTTVSNYGYTF.

The chain recombines TRBV7-2 with TRBJ1-2, with 7 bases identical to TRBD1. The CDR3 is 16 amino acids. In germline, CDR1 is SGHTA, CDR2 FQGNSA. V lost 5 bases to trimming and J lost 1 base; unmatched junction nucleotides: 10. The chain's CDR3 is CASSAQGGRGNYGYTF. The CDR3, as DNA: TGTGCCAGCAGCGCGCAAGGGGGCAGAGGTAACTATGGCTACACCTTC.

This clone appeared once. CDR3: CAWRGTGVDSPLHF. In nucleotides, the CDR3 is TGTGCCTGGAGGGGGACAGGGGTTGATTCACCCCTCCACTTT. The chain recombines TRBV30 with TRBJ1-6; TRBD1 matches 10 bases. The CDR3 has 14 amino acids. Trimming removed 3 bases from V and 8 bases from J; junction bases left unmatched: 4. Germline loops: CDR1 GTSNPN, CDR2 SVGIG (reference sequence). Variable domain in full (rest from reference TRBV30 and TRBJ1-6): SQTIHQWPATLVQPVGSPLSLECTVEGTSNPNLYWYRQAAGRGLQLLFYSVGIGQISSEVPQNLSASRPQDRQFILSSKKLLLSDSGFYLCAWRGTGVDSPLHFGNGTRLTVT.

The CDR3 loop is CASSQGFLEGGQPQHF. DNA for the CDR3: TGTGCCAGCAGCCAAGGCTTTTTGGAGGGAGGACAGCCCCAGCATTTT. The chain employs TRBV3-1 (or the pseudogene TRBV3-2) and TRBJ1-5; D is unclear. The CDR3 extends over 16 amino acids. V lost 1 base to trimming and J lost 7 bases, with 17 bases between them. CDR1 and CDR2 from the germline V gene are LGHDT and YNNKEL (reference sequence).

The chain recombines TRBV18 with TRBJ2-3; 7 bases are shared with TRBD1. The CDR3 is 16 residues long. J was trimmed by 2 bases and V by 0 bases; bases with no gene match: 5. Per the germline V gene, CDR1 is KGHSH and CDR2 is LQKENI. The CDR3 loop is CASSPPYRGSTDTQYF. CDR3 DNA sequence: TGTGCCAGCTCACCACCGTACAGGGGATCCACAGATACGCAGTATTTT. The full variable domain, in which reference TRBV18 and TRBJ2-3 provide the parts outside the CDR3, is NAGVMQNPRHLVRRRGQEARLRCSPMKGHSHVYWYRQLPEEGLKFMVYLQKENIIDESGMPKERFSAEFPKEGPSILRIQQVVRGDSAAYFCASSPPYRGSTDTQYFGPGTRLTVL.

The rearrangement links TRBV6-1 to TRBJ2-5, with D maybe TRBD2 (5 bases). CDR1 MNHNS and CDR2 SASEGT come from the germline V gene. This CDR3 contains 16 residues. The V end lost 4 bases, the J end lost 1 base, and 16 bases lay between the germline ends. CDR3 nucleotide sequence: TGTGCCAGCAGTGCGCCCGGGAAATCGATCCAAGAGACCCAGTACTTC. It is translated as CASSAPGKSIQETQYF.

The chain joins TRBV5-1 to TRBJ1-1; 8 bases agree with TRBD1. This CDR3 spans 14 amino acids. After removal of 4 bases from V and 5 bases from J, the junction contained 7 bases not matched to a gene. CDR1 and CDR2 from the germline V gene are SGHRS and YFSETQ. The CDR3 DNA sequence: TGCGCCAGCAGCATTGGACAGGGTGGAACTGAAGCTTTCTTT. Residues: CASSIGQGGTEAFF.

This chain joins TRBV11-2 and TRBJ1-1; no clear D. The CDR3 covers 11 residues. Deletions cut 4 bases from V and 6 bases from J, with 6 bases between. Germline V gives CDR1 SGHAT, CDR2 FQNNGV. CDR3: CASSSGPEAFF. In DNA form, the CDR3 reads TGTGCCAGCAGCTCAGGCCCTGAAGCTTTCTTT.

The rearrangement links TRBV9 to TRBJ2-7; weak D call: TRBD1 (5 bases). CDR3 length: 13 amino acids. Germline V gene data show CDR1 as SGDLS and CDR2 as YYNGEE. Trimming left V 0 bases short and J 5 bases short, with 9 bases between. This CDR3 is CASSVGGTDEQYF. In nucleotides, the CDR3 is TGTGCCAGCAGCGTAGGGGGCACCGACGAGCAGTACTTC.

The rearrangement links TRBV12-5 to TRBJ2-1, with D tentatively TRBD2 (7 bases). From germline, CDR1 is LGHNT and CDR2 FRNRAP. V was cut by 1 base and J by 9 bases, with 10 bases left in between. The CDR3 is 13 amino acids. This CDR3 reads CASGLERGGEQFF. CDR3 in DNA: TGTGCTAGTGGTTTGGAGAGGGGGGGTGAGCAGTTCTTC.

The chain carries TRBV20-1 and TRBJ2-1, with 7 bases lining up with TRBD2. After removal of 5 bases from V and 7 bases from J, the junction contained 2 bases not matched to a gene. The V gene's germline CDR1 is DFQATT and CDR2 SNEGSKA (reference sequence). The CDR3 spans 11 residues. The CDR3 DNA sequence: TGCAGTGCTGGGGGAGGGAATGAGCAGTTCTTC. Translated: CSAGGGNEQFF.

The J gene is TRBJ2-1, the V gene TRBV5-1, with TRBD1 as a possible D gene (6 bases). Germline assignment: CDR1 SGHRS and CDR2 YFSETQ. V shed 2 bases and J shed 5 bases, with 11 bases lying between them. CDR3 size: 14 residues. CDR3 loop: CASSFLGQNNEQFF. CDR3 in DNA: TGCGCCAGCAGCTTCCTAGGACAGAACAATGAGCAGTTCTTC.

This chain connects TRBV20-1 to TRBJ2-1; 7 bases agree with TRBD2. The trim removed 8 bases at V and 9 bases at J, leaving 1 base unmatched. CDR1 DFQATT and CDR2 SNEGSKA come from the germline V gene (reference sequence). There are 9 residues in the CDR3. CDR3 coding DNA: TGCAGTCCGGGGGGTGAGCAGTTCTTC. It specifies CSPGGEQFF.

The rearrangement uses TRBV7-6 and TRBJ2-3, with TRBD2 as a possible D gene (5 bases). CDR1 is SGHVS and CDR2 is FNYEAQ in the germline V gene. V was trimmed by 5 bases and J by 1 base, leaving 10 bases between them. CDR3 length: 14 residues. The CDR3, as DNA: TGTGCCAGCAGCCCTGAGAGGGGCACAGATACGCAGTATTTT. As protein: CASSPERGTDTQYF.

V is TRBV6-5 and J is TRBJ2-1; 8 bases agree with TRBD1. With V trimmed by 7 bases and J by 3 bases, 8 bases remained unmatched. This CDR3 has 15 residues. Per germline, CDR1 MNHEY and CDR2 SVGAGI. Here the CDR3 reads CASMERTGYYNEQFF. The CDR3 nucleotides read TGTGCCAGCATGGAGCGGACAGGGTACTACAATGAGCAGTTCTTC.

A single count supports this clone. V is TRBV19 and J is TRBJ2-7; a possible D gene is TRBD2 (6 bases). The V end was cut by 1 base, the J end by 0 bases, with 7 bases between. In germline, CDR1 is LNHDA, CDR2 SQIVND (reference sequence). The CDR3 has 14 amino acids. The CDR3 reads CASSIGEDSYEQYF. DNA for the CDR3: TGTGCCAGTAGTATAGGGGAGGACTCCTACGAGCAGTACTTC.

This clone occurred once. The rearrangement joins TRBV2 to TRBJ2-6; D might be TRBD1 (5 bases). Looked up from germline, CDR1 is SNHLY and CDR2 is FYNNEI. This CDR3 has 15 amino acids. The V and J ends lost 5 bases and 0 bases respectively, with 8 bases between them. CDR3 protein: CASSQTGSGANVLTF. The CDR3 DNA follows: TGTGCCAGCAGTCAAACAGGCTCTGGGGCCAACGTCCTGACTTTC.

The chain has TRBV7-9 and TRBJ1-1, with 7 bases identical to TRBD1. Germline CDR1 SEHNR, CDR2 FQNEAQ (reference sequence). Trimming took 4 bases from V and 3 from J; bases not matched to a gene: 5. This CDR3 is 14 amino acids long. For the CDR3, the DNA is TGTGCCAGCAGCTCCCACGACAGGGACACTGAAGCTTTCTTT. Its translation: CASSSHDRDTEAFF.

The chain uses TRBV5-1 and TRBJ2-1; tentative D call: TRBD2 (5 bases). The CDR3 has 15 amino acids. CDR1 SGHRS and CDR2 YFSETQ come from the germline V gene. V lost 4 bases, J lost 3 bases, and 14 bases lay in between. This chain's CDR3 is CASSLLTGIYNEQFF. CDR3 sequence (DNA): TGCGCCAGCAGCCTACTAACGGGGATCTACAATGAGCAGTTCTTC.

This clone has just one count. The chain couples TRBV2 to TRBJ1-5, with D possibly TRBD1 on 6 matching bases. The V gene's germline CDR1 is SNHLY and CDR2 FYNNEI. Deletions cut 2 bases from V and 4 bases from J, with 6 bases between. The CDR3 is 13 residues long. CDR3 bases: TGTGCCAGCAGTGAACAGGGGAATCAGCCCCAGCATTTT. Encoded protein: CASSEQGNQPQHF.

The table lists this clone with a few counts. The sample carries other DNA sequences with the same CDR3. The chain has TRBV5-1 and TRBJ2-7, with D tentatively TRBD1 (6 bases). V gave up 4 bases and J gave up 4 bases, with 9 bases separating them. Germline V lookup: CDR1 SGHRS, CDR2 YFSETQ. The CDR3 totals 12 residues. CDR3 sequence (DNA): TGCGCCAGCAGCCCGGACAGTTACGAGCAGTACTTC. Amino acid sequence: CASSPDSYEQYF. Filled out from reference TRBV5-1 and TRBJ2-7, the complete variable domain reads KAGVTQTPRYLIKTRGQQVTLSCSPISGHRSVSWYQQTPGQGLQFLFEYFSETQRNKGNFPGRFSGRQFSNSRSEMNVSTLELGDSALYLCASSPDSYEQYFGPGTRLTVT.

The CDR3 coding sequence is TGTGCCAGCTCACCAGAGCGGGGGGGCGACACCGGGGAGCTGTTTTTT. Translated: CASSPERGGDTGELFF. This rearrangement joins TRBV18 to TRBJ2-2; 10 positions match TRBD2. The junction had 3 bases not matched to a gene; V was cut back by 2 bases and J by 3 bases. Germline CDR1 reads KGHSH; CDR2 reads LQKENI. This CDR3 has 16 amino acids.

This sequence joins TRBV9 and TRBJ2-1; D gene uncertain. Deletions cut 2 bases from V and 6 bases from J, with 21 bases between. CDR3 length: 17 amino acids. The germline V gene has CDR1 SGDLS and CDR2 YYNGEE. Written as DNA, the CDR3 is TGTGCCAGCAGCGTCTACCCGGTCCCAACCGACTCCAATGAGCAGTTCTTC. It specifies CASSVYPVPTDSNEQFF.

V gene TRBV7-9 combines with J gene TRBJ1-4; TRBD1 matches at 7 bases. V gave up 5 bases and J gave up 7 bases; unmatched junction bases: 7. The CDR3 spans 14 residues. CDR1 and CDR2 (germline): SEHNR, FQNEAQ (reference sequence). The chain's CDR3 is CASSPDRVVEKLFF. CDR3 in DNA: TGTGCCAGCAGCCCCGACAGGGTGGTTGAAAAACTGTTTTTT. Looking up the rest from reference TRBV7-9 and TRBJ1-4 gives the full variable domain: DTGVSQNPRHKITKRGQNVTFRCDPISEHNRLYWYRQTLGQGPEFLTYFQNEAQLEKSRLLSDRFSAERPKGSFSTLEIQRTEQGDSAMYLCASSPDRVVEKLFFGSGTQLSVL.